A single T cell receptor (beta chain) is shown here with its context. Its specificity is unknown. Samples were taken several times over chemoradiotherapy. Libraries were prepared by immunoSEQ multiplex PCR; TCRdb keeps only in-frame clonotypes and omits some of them. This table holds about 32,000 clones, 88% found once. This specimen belongs to a study of chemoradiotherapy in HPV16-positive cancers. Looked up from germline, CDR1 is SGHAT and CDR2 is FQNNGV. The CDR3 is 14 amino acids. The V gene lost 5 bases and the J gene lost 1 base, with 12 bases spanning the gap. Study-wide findings and caveats: In HPV16-positive patients, HPV-responsive T-cell expansion tracked better recurrence-free survival. Non-HPV-specific T cells did not expand in tumors during treatment, whereas candidate HPV-specific clones and E7-related motifs did.

The source was blood, collected from a patient who underwent chemoradiotherapy. The TCR sequence derives from a human donor with HPV-associated anogenital cancer. The chain recombines TRBV11-2 with TRBJ2-7; D not certain. CDR3 amino acids: CASSPELGSYEQYF. In nucleotides, the CDR3 is TGTGCCAGCAGCCCCGAGTTAGGGTCCTACGAGCAGTACTTC. The complete variable domain, with remaining parts taken from reference TRBV11-2 and TRBJ2-7, reads EAGVAQSPRYKIIEKRQSVAFWCNPISGHATLYWYQQILGQGPKLLIQFQNNGVVDDSQLPKDRFSAERLKGVDSTLKIQPAKLEDSAVYLCASSPELGSYEQYFGPGTRLTVT.